Detailed here is one T cell receptor beta chain. There is no known antigen for this receptor. Base quality data are lacking; no much larger clone is found one base away. Taken with the paper, the label for time point translates to: cycle 2 day 1 (C2D1) of nivolumab. Relapse after autologous stem cell transplantation had occurred in all trial patients, and cohorts A, B and C were distinguished by prior brentuximab vedotin exposure. The trial cohort comprised 60 or so patients with relapsed/refractory classical Hodgkin lymphoma whose best overall responses were complete response, partial response or progressive disease. Trial patients were treated with single-agent nivolumab in the multi-cohort phase II CheckMate 205 trial. An independent review committee assessed best overall response by applying the 2007 International Working Group response criteria. Trial PBMCs were collected immediately before nivolumab initiation (C1D1) and during therapy at cycle 2 day 1 and cycle 4 day 1. Peripheral blood was collected in 8 mL Vacutainer Cell Preparation Tubes, from which PBMCs were isolated by centrifugation and then cryopreserved.

CDR1 MNHEY and CDR2 SVGAGI are derived from the germline V gene. Trimming takes 6 bases from V and 5 bases from J, and the germline ends sit 16 bases apart. The CDR3 covers 14 residues, taking in both the cysteine and the phenylalanine. Only the CDR3 portion is preserved as DNA: 42 bases, with reading frame beginning at the first base. This specimen comes from a study of PD-1 blockade in classical Hodgkin lymphoma (dated by TCRdb to between 2020 and 2021). The study in broad terms: Nivolumab dosing was 3 mg/kg intravenously every 2 weeks, continuing until either disease progression or unacceptable toxicity. The study used TCR beta sequencing and CyTOF to define a peripheral blood immune signature of response to PD-1 blockade in classical Hodgkin lymphoma. Overall results and qualifications from the work: Baseline TCR diversity was reported as lower in newly diagnosed patients than in healthy donors, and lower still in relapsed/refractory patients. Lower diversity was observed in patients in whom nivolumab was started less than 1 year after ASCT, and these patients were excluded from later analyses so that confounding by immune reconstitution would be avoided. Trial patients achieving complete response had baseline diversity similar to newly diagnosed patients, whereas partial responders and progressors had significantly lower diversity. The study was restricted to a single clinical trial cohort, and the causes of repertoire differences, possibly disease activity or prior therapy, were left undefined. By C4D1, a significant rise was seen in CD4+ TCR diversity but not in CD8+ TCR diversity (p=0.0027 vs p=0.16), and the rise was most apparent among complete responders (p=0.02).

Genomic DNA was isolated using the Qiagen DNeasy kit from unsorted PBMCs as well as from negatively selected CD4+ and CD8+ fractions. TCR beta CDR3 regions were amplified by immunoSEQ multiplex PCR using primers annealing to V and J segments. Amplification bias was minimized using a synthetic immune receptor repertoire, and residual bias was removed computationally after sequencing. On the study's bioinformatics: Repertoire diversity was quantified as the Shannon entropy index using custom Python scripts. Unsorted, CD4+ and CD8+ repertoires were examined separately, except in combined analyses, for which CD4+ and CD8+ sequences were merged in silico. A clone counted as expanded when the clone's frequency after treatment rose at least 2-fold relative to C1D1, and clones undetected at baseline were given a pseudocount of 0.5. Singleton clones were defined as clones with 0 or 1 copy at C1D1, and non-singleton clones were defined as clones with 2 or more copies. Clones expanded in unsorted samples were assigned a CD4+, CD8+ or unknown annotation through matching of protein sequences in sorted samples from the same patient. Wilcoxon tests on paired samples were used to test diversity changes from C1D1 to C4D1. What TCRdb holds here is the immuneACCESS table cut down to in-frame rearrangements. Part of the clones is not present; checked against another copy, under half of the missing clones reflect an unresolved V gene, and the others are unexplained. The V and J calls and clone size come from that table; D and trimming were worked out from the DNA. A total of roughly 15,000 clones appear in this sample, 55% to 70% of them only once. The ten largest clonotypes hold just under 8.5% of the sample.

The chain was built from TRBV6-5 and TRBJ2-5; TRBD1 is a possible D gene, resting on 6 matching bases. The source of this sequence is a human donor with classical Hodgkin lymphoma. The sample in question was peripheral blood mononuclear cells (PBMCs), obtained before the second cycle of nivolumab. The CDR3: CASSHRDTRETQYF. Here is the DNA: TGTGCCAGCAGCCACAGGGATACCCGGGAGACCCAGTACTTC.